Given below is one T cell receptor (beta chain) in context. Using its own MiXCR run on the 5' RACE reads, TCRdb lists one record per CDR3 protein. The table has a few hundred thousand distinct CDR3 sequences, almost 4% seen once. The data belong to a study of T cells after yellow fever vaccination. V lost 2 bases to trimming and J lost 7 bases, with 10 bases between them. CDR3 length equals 13 residues. The germline V gene has CDR1 SGHRS and CDR2 YFSETQ. The chain joins TRBV5-1 to TRBJ1-5; no reliable D call. Sequenced here: PBMCs, sampled 5 days after the yellow fever booster vaccination. The receptor was derived from a man between 18 and 29 years old who received the YFV17D yellow fever vaccine. The CDR3 DNA sequence: TGCGCCAGCAGCTTTGATCCACTGCAGCCCCAGCATTTT. Translating gives CASSFDPLQPQHF.